A selection of T cell receptor beta chains follows, all from one sample in a study of blood T cell repertoires in COVID-19. TCRdb's table, derived via immunoSEQ multiplex PCR, lists solely in-frame clones and lacks some. The table lists roughly 250,000 clones, approximately 85% of them singletons, with under 0.95% in the top ten. The specimen was peripheral blood. The receptor source for this set is a woman in her 30s with acute or convalescent COVID-19. Each CDR3 is given with its conserved first and last residue. Fields, in order: CDR3 protein, CDR3 DNA, D gene, clone size, J gene, V gene. A D gene is named only where the DNA matches it firmly. The size entry is marked missing in some rows and otherwise reads once, few, many or a size class.

CDR3aa: CASSLVAGGDYEQYF
CDR3nt: TGTGCCAGCAGTCTAGTAGCGGGAGGCGACTACGAGCAGTACTTC
d_gene: TRBD2
abundance: few
j_gene: TRBJ2-7
v_gene: TRBV6-4

CDR3aa: CASSLWSVRAPQETQYF
CDR3nt: TGTGCCAGCAGCTTGTGGTCAGTCAGGGCCCCCCAAGAGACCCAGTACTTC
d_gene: NA
abundance: NA
j_gene: TRBJ2-5
v_gene: TRBV5-6

CDR3aa: CASSRREQDTQYF
CDR3nt: TGTGCCAGCAGTAGGCGGGAGCAGGATACGCAGTATTTT
d_gene: TRBD2
abundance: NA
j_gene: TRBJ2-3
v_gene: TRBV6-5

CDR3aa: CASRSGQLLKQYF
CDR3nt: TGTGCCAGCAGGTCGGGACAGCTACTCAAGCAGTACTTC
d_gene: TRBD1
abundance: NA
j_gene: TRBJ2-7
v_gene: TRBV12-3/TRBV12-4

CDR3aa: CAISGGGQDPYEQYF
CDR3nt: TGTGCCATCAGCGGTGGGGGACAGGACCCCTACGAGCAGTACTTC
d_gene: TRBD1
abundance: NA
j_gene: TRBJ2-7
v_gene: TRBV10-3

CDR3aa: CASSLGPSGRYEQYF
CDR3nt: TGTGCCAGCAGCCTTGGTCCTAGCGGGAGATACGAGCAGTACTTC
d_gene: TRBD2
abundance: NA
j_gene: TRBJ2-7
v_gene: TRBV7-9

CDR3aa: CASSADTLDNSPLHF
CDR3nt: TGTGCCAGTAGTGCAGACACCTTGGATAATTCACCCCTCCACTTT
d_gene: NA
abundance: NA
j_gene: TRBJ1-6
v_gene: TRBV19

CDR3aa: CASSSSSPETQYF
CDR3nt: TGTGCCAGCAGTTCGTCCAGTCCGGAGACCCAGTACTTC
d_gene: NA
abundance: NA
j_gene: TRBJ2-5
v_gene: TRBV27

CDR3aa: CASSLAGVISGNTIYF
CDR3nt: TGTGCCAGCAGCTTAGCGGGGGTCATCTCTGGAAACACCATATATTTT
d_gene: NA
abundance: NA
j_gene: TRBJ1-3
v_gene: TRBV11-3

CDR3aa: CASSLEGLAAPRETQYF
CDR3nt: TGCGCCAGCAGCTTGGAAGGACTAGCGGCCCCCCGGGAGACCCAGTACTTC
d_gene: TRBD2
abundance: NA
j_gene: TRBJ2-5
v_gene: TRBV5-1

CDR3aa: CASSLVRATSGLRTDTQYF
CDR3nt: TGTGCCAGCAGCTTGGTCCGAGCGACTAGCGGGTTGAGGACAGATACGCAGTATTTT
d_gene: TRBD2
abundance: NA
j_gene: TRBJ2-3
v_gene: TRBV5-6

CDR3aa: CASKTQGTSQPQHF
CDR3nt: TGTGCCAGTAAAACACAGGGTACGAGTCAGCCCCAGCATTTT
d_gene: NA
abundance: once
j_gene: TRBJ1-5
v_gene: TRBV19

CDR3aa: CASSWQGGKNTEAFF
CDR3nt: TGCGCCAGCAGCTGGCAGGGAGGGAAGAACACTGAAGCTTTCTTT
d_gene: NA
abundance: once
j_gene: TRBJ1-1
v_gene: TRBV5-1

CDR3aa: CAISESEQGASEKLFF
CDR3nt: TGTGCCATCAGTGAGTCTGAACAGGGGGCGAGTGAAAAACTGTTTTTT
d_gene: TRBD1
abundance: NA
j_gene: TRBJ1-4
v_gene: TRBV10-3

CDR3aa: CSVEGLVSYNEQFF
CDR3nt: TGCAGCGTTGAAGGACTAGTCTCCTACAATGAGCAGTTCTTC
d_gene: NA
abundance: NA
j_gene: TRBJ2-1
v_gene: TRBV29-1

CDR3aa: CASSLALGSGRAETQYF
CDR3nt: TGTGCCAGCAGCTTAGCGCTAGGTAGCGGGAGGGCGGAGACCCAGTACTTC
d_gene: TRBD2
abundance: once
j_gene: TRBJ2-5
v_gene: TRBV7-2

CDR3aa: CASSVATLTSGRTYHEHEQFF
CDR3nt: TGTGCCAGCAGCGTAGCTACCTTGACTAGCGGGAGGACCTACCACGAGCATGAGCAGTTCTTC
d_gene: TRBD2
abundance: NA
j_gene: TRBJ2-1
v_gene: TRBV9

CDR3aa: CASSQEKWGRAAKDTQYF
CDR3nt: TGTGCCAGCAGCCAAGAGAAGTGGGGCCGGGCAGCCAAAGATACGCAGTATTTT
d_gene: NA
abundance: NA
j_gene: TRBJ2-3
v_gene: TRBV14

CDR3aa: CASSQVPQSGGDTQYF
CDR3nt: TGTGCCAGCAGCCAAGTTCCTCAGAGCGGGGGCGATACGCAGTATTTT
d_gene: TRBD2
abundance: NA
j_gene: TRBJ2-3
v_gene: TRBV4-2

CDR3aa: CASSLEFSGSEQFF
CDR3nt: TGTGCCAGCAGCTTAGAATTTAGCGGGAGTGAGCAGTTCTTC
d_gene: TRBD2
abundance: NA
j_gene: TRBJ2-1
v_gene: TRBV7-9

CDR3aa: CASSPGQGVGYTF
CDR3nt: TGTGCCAGCTCACCGGGACAGGGGGTTGGCTACACCTTC
d_gene: TRBD1
abundance: few
j_gene: TRBJ1-2
v_gene: TRBV18

CDR3aa: CASSPGQVYGYTF
CDR3nt: TGTGCCAGCAGTCCGGGACAGGTCTATGGCTACACCTTC
d_gene: TRBD1
abundance: NA
j_gene: TRBJ1-2
v_gene: TRBV6-5

CDR3aa: CASSPLDRGLLNTEAFF
CDR3nt: TGTGCCAGCAGCCCGTTGGACAGGGGCCTTTTGAACACTGAAGCTTTCTTT
d_gene: TRBD1
abundance: few
j_gene: TRBJ1-1
v_gene: TRBV14

CDR3aa: CASSQEGGRALREQFF
CDR3nt: TGCGCCAGCAGCCAAGAAGGCGGGAGGGCCCTCAGGGAGCAGTTCTTC
d_gene: TRBD2
abundance: few
j_gene: TRBJ2-1
v_gene: TRBV4-1

CDR3aa: CASSLAGNRYEQYF
CDR3nt: TGTGCCAGCAGTTTAGCGGGAAATAGGTACGAGCAGTACTTC
d_gene: TRBD2
abundance: NA
j_gene: TRBJ2-7
v_gene: TRBV6-5

CDR3aa: CASSMGRGVRPQHF
CDR3nt: TGTGCAAGTAGTATGGGTCGGGGGGTGCGGCCCCAGCATTTT
d_gene: NA
abundance: NA
j_gene: TRBJ1-5
v_gene: TRBV19

CDR3aa: CASSLRQGSYEQYF
CDR3nt: TGTGCCAGCAGCTTAAGACAGGGGTCCTACGAGCAGTACTTC
d_gene: TRBD1
abundance: NA
j_gene: TRBJ2-7
v_gene: TRBV7-9

CDR3aa: CASSSQGASNQPQHF
CDR3nt: TGTGCCAGTAGCTCACAGGGGGCGAGCAATCAGCCCCAGCATTTT
d_gene: TRBD1
abundance: NA
j_gene: TRBJ1-5
v_gene: TRBV19

CDR3aa: CASSVTATSNQPQHF
CDR3nt: TGTGCCAGTAGTGTAACAGCTACTAGCAATCAGCCCCAGCATTTT
d_gene: NA
abundance: NA
j_gene: TRBJ1-5
v_gene: TRBV19

CDR3aa: CASGRPQGPTYNEQFF
CDR3nt: TGTGCTAGTGGGCGACCACAGGGTCCAACCTACAATGAGCAGTTCTTC
d_gene: NA
abundance: NA
j_gene: TRBJ2-1
v_gene: TRBV12-5